This TCR beta chain was retrieved from a study of cytomegalovirus exposure and HLA in healthy donors. Study-level results: Earlier results showed most TCR beta V segments being productive about 90% or about 30% of the time. TRBV6-2, TRBV6-3 and some other V segments were unresolvable in 87-base-pair reads.

To note about this clone: Its antigen is currently unknown.

The CDR3 loop spans 15 amino acids. Germline CDR1 is SGHDT and CDR2 is YYEEEE. V was trimmed by 3 bases and J by 9 bases, leaving 16 bases between them. The PCR contained 60 Vbeta and 13 Jbeta primers. Libraries were prepared by immunoSEQ multiplex PCR; TCRdb keeps only in-frame clonotypes and omits some of them. The sample has around 150,000 clones, approximately 68% seen once. The clonotype originates from a man in his sixties in good health and CMV-seronegative. The V gene is TRBV5-6, the J gene TRBJ1-6; D unresolved. Sequencing input: PBMCs. CDR3 bases: TGTGCCAGCAGCTCACCAAGAGACTGGGTTTCACCCCTCCACTTT. The encoded protein is CASSSPRDWVSPLHF.